The 23 T cell receptor beta chains given below trace back to one sample, sequenced in a study of shared clonotypes between healthy human individuals. The data were produced by immunoSEQ multiplex PCR, yet TCRdb's version contains in-frame clones alone and is incomplete. This table has approximately 1.5 million clones, just under 99% appearing once. Source material: naive CD4+ T cells sorted from blood. Regarding subset: CD45RA+ positively selected. The receptor source for this set is a man in his thirties or forties in good health.

The gene calls are TRBV7-6 and TRBJ2-4; 7 positions match TRBD2. Germline assignment: CDR1 SGHVS and CDR2 FNYEAQ. Trimming cost V 5 bases and J 10 bases; bases outside gene matches: 2. CDR3 length: 11 amino acids. Written as DNA, the CDR3 is TGTGCCAGCAGCCAAGCGGGGATTCAGTACTTC. Amino acid sequence: CASSQAGIQYF.

The gene calls are TRBV5-6 and TRBJ2-4; 9 positions match TRBD2. Germline V lookup: CDR1 SGHDT, CDR2 YYEEEE. Trimming took 6 bases from V and 4 from J; bases not matched to a gene: 5. The CDR3 is 14 residues long. The CDR3 DNA reads TGTGCCAGCAACCGACTAGCGGATAAAAACATTCAGTACTTC. This gives the protein CASNRLADKNIQYF.

The count of this clone is one. The genes are TRBV5-1 and TRBJ2-1, with 8 bases that match TRBD2. The CDR3 extends over 14 amino acids. V was pared by 4 bases and J by 8 bases, with 8 bases of the junction left unmatched. Germline V CDR1 and CDR2: SGHRS, YFSETQ. The CDR3 sequence: CASSRGGPLDEQFF. CDR3 bases: TGCGCCAGCAGCCGGGGGGGACCCCTCGATGAGCAGTTCTTC.

About this clone: Other DNA sequences in this specimen translate into the identical CDR3. The rearrangement joins TRBV6-6 to TRBJ1-5; a weak D match, TRBD1 (5 bases). Germline V gene sequence: CDR1 MNHNY, CDR2 SVGAGI (reference sequence). V dropped 0 bases and J dropped 4 bases, with 7 bases sitting between them. This CDR3 spans 14 amino acids. CDR3 in amino acids: CASSYSGGNQPQHF. As DNA, the CDR3 is TGTGCCAGCAGTTACTCGGGGGGAAATCAGCCCCAGCATTTT.

Only one count was recorded for this clone. The CDR3 reads CASSVSGSIHEQYF. The CDR3, as DNA: TGTGCCAGCAGCGTTAGCGGATCTATACACGAGCAGTACTTC. The rearrangement links TRBV9 to TRBJ2-7, with D possibly being TRBD2 (6 bases). Trimming took off 2 bases at V and 5 bases at J, with 14 bases between the two ends. Germline CDR1 SGDLS, CDR2 YYNGEE. CDR3 length: 14 amino acids.

The rearrangement links TRBV7-8 to TRBJ1-3, with D possibly being TRBD1 (5 bases). This CDR3 is 17 amino acids long. Trimming cost V 0 bases and J 2 bases, with 14 bases left between them. Germline CDR1 SGHVS, CDR2 FQNEAQ. CDR3 amino acids: CASSLATAASPGNTIYF. DNA of the CDR3: TGTGCCAGCAGCTTAGCGACAGCGGCAAGCCCTGGAAACACCATATATTTT. Looking up the rest from reference TRBV7-8 and TRBJ1-3 gives the full variable domain: GAGVSQSPRYKVAKRGQDVALRCDPISGHVSLFWYQQALGQGPEFLTYFQNEAQLDKSGLPSDRFFAERPEGSVSTLKIQRTQQEDSAVYLCASSLATAASPGNTIYFGEGSWLTVV.

This chain's CDR3 is CASSLERYHEQFF. The CDR3 bases are TGTGCCAGCAGCTTAGAGCGATACCATGAGCAGTTCTTC. The chain links TRBV11-3 to TRBJ2-1; D call uncertain. Trimming left V 0 bases short and J 8 bases short, with 8 bases between. Germline V CDR1 and CDR2: SGHNT, YENEEA. CDR3 length equals 13 residues.

The chain recombines TRBV2 with TRBJ2-7; possible D gene TRBD1, 6 bases. V was trimmed by 9 bases and J by 4 bases, leaving 10 bases between them. Per the germline V gene, CDR1 is SNHLY and CDR2 is FYNNEI. The CDR3 runs 11 residues. CDR3 amino acids: CARQGPYEQYF. The CDR3 DNA reads TGTGCCAGACAGGGACCGTACGAGCAGTACTTC.

The CDR3 region is CASSLRQGNYEQYF. The CDR3 region has the DNA TGTGCCAGCAGCCTGAGACAGGGTAACTACGAGCAGTACTTC. This chain links TRBV5-4 with TRBJ2-7, with 7 bases fitting TRBD1. V lost 4 bases, J lost 3 bases, and 7 bases stayed unmatched. The CDR3 spans 14 residues. Germline-derived CDR1 and CDR2 are SGHNT and YYREEE (reference sequence).

The chain uses TRBV5-5 and TRBJ2-7; D is perhaps TRBD2 (6 bases). The CDR3 is 14 residues long. V was cut by 2 bases and J by 3 bases, with 12 bases left in between. Germline CDR1 and CDR2: SGHKS and YYEKEE (reference sequence). CDR3 DNA: TGTGCCAGCAGCTTTCGACTGACTAGCTACGAGCAGTACTTC. Protein product: CASSFRLTSYEQYF.

V usage is TRBV28 and J usage is TRBJ1-2; the match to TRBD1 covers 7 bases. This CDR3 has 14 residues. Per the germline V gene, CDR1 is MDHEN and CDR2 is SYDVKM. V was clipped by 4 bases and J by 6 bases; unmatched bases: 8. The chain's CDR3 is CASSSPGTEDGYTF. The CDR3 DNA reads as TGTGCCAGCAGTTCCCCCGGGACAGAGGATGGCTACACCTTC.

Here the CDR3 reads CASSQLGQGKPQHF. In nucleotides, the CDR3 is TGTGCCAGCAGCCAGCTGGGACAGGGCAAGCCCCAGCATTTT. The chain couples TRBV14 to TRBJ1-5; 9 bases line up with TRBD1. CDR1 is SGHDN, CDR2 FVKESK, per germline. The V gene end was trimmed by 3 bases and the J gene end by 8 bases; junction bases not matched to a gene: 5. CDR3 length: 14 residues.

This clone was detected only once. This chain connects TRBV29-1 to TRBJ2-2; D unclear. Per the germline V gene, CDR1 is SQVTM and CDR2 is ANQGSEA. Trimming shortened V by 8 bases and J by 4 bases, and 11 bases separated the two germline ends. The CDR3 consists of 12 residues. DNA of the CDR3: TGCAGCCTTCTGACTCTCACCGGGGAGCTGTTTTTT. It specifies CSLLTLTGELFF.

The chain joins TRBV27 to TRBJ2-1; a weak D match, TRBD1 (5 bases). V was shortened by 5 bases and J by 0 bases, with 14 bases between the two germline ends. There are 16 residues in the CDR3. Germline lookup yields CDR1 MNHEY and CDR2 SMNVEV (reference sequence). CDR3 protein: CASSPVGAFSYNEQFF. The CDR3 region has the DNA TGTGCCAGCAGTCCAGTTGGGGCGTTCTCCTACAATGAGCAGTTCTTC.

The chain carries TRBV9 and TRBJ1-4; D remains ambiguous. The CDR3 is 15 residues long. Germline CDR1 SGDLS, CDR2 YYNGEE. Deletions cut 0 bases from V and 3 bases from J, with 9 bases between. This CDR3 reads CASSVALGANEKLFF. CDR3 DNA sequence: TGTGCCAGCAGCGTAGCGTTGGGTGCTAATGAAAAACTGTTTTTT.

This rearrangement joins TRBV15 to TRBJ2-1; tentatively, D is TRBD1 or TRBD2 (6 bases each). V was cut by 3 bases and J by 8 bases, with 26 bases left in between. Germline lookup yields CDR1 LNHNV and CDR2 YYDKDF (reference sequence). There are 18 residues in the CDR3. This CDR3 reads CATSRGGGGSVLNDEQFF. The CDR3 nucleotides are TGTGCCACCAGCAGGGGAGGAGGGGGGTCTGTCCTCAACGATGAGCAGTTCTTC.

This clone was detected once. The chain joins TRBV7-6 to TRBJ2-1, with no clear D. The CDR3 has 16 residues. V lost 0 bases and J 0 bases, leaving 9 bases between the germline ends. The germline V gene has CDR1 SGHVS and CDR2 FNYEAQ. CDR3 sequence: CASSLAGLSSYNEQFF. CDR3 in DNA: TGTGCCAGCAGCTTAGCAGGGCTAAGCTCCTACAATGAGCAGTTCTTC.

The gene calls are TRBV28 and TRBJ1-2; 7 bases agree with TRBD1. The germline CDR1 and CDR2 sequences are MDHEN and SYDVKM. The CDR3 contains 12 residues. V dropped 4 bases and J dropped 6; count of bases not matched to a gene: 2. CDR3 DNA: TGTGCCAGCAGTTCCCAGGGGGATGGCTACACCTTC. Protein: CASSSQGDGYTF.

The CDR3 region is CAIYGAPNYGYTF. CDR3 sequence (DNA): TGTGCCATCTATGGGGCACCTAACTATGGCTACACCTTC. The gene calls are TRBV10-3 and TRBJ1-2; D is perhaps TRBD1 (5 bases). The CDR3 is 13 residues long. From germline, CDR1 is ENHRY and CDR2 SYGVKD. Trimming cost V 8 bases and J 0 bases, with 10 bases left between them.

CDR3: CASSAGRAGREKLFF. The DNA of the CDR3 is TGCGCCAGCAGCGCGGGACGGGCGGGTAGAGAAAAACTGTTTTTT. V usage is TRBV5-1 and J usage is TRBJ1-4, with TRBD1 as a possible D gene (5 bases). Germline assignment: CDR1 SGHRS and CDR2 YFSETQ. Trimming removed 4 bases from V and 8 bases from J, with 18 bases in between. The CDR3 runs to 15 residues.

The V call is TRBV29-1, the J call TRBJ2-7; 9 positions match TRBD1. CDR1 is SQVTM and CDR2 is ANQGSEA in the germline V gene. Germline trimming cut 7 bases from V and 5 bases from J; bases unmatched to any gene: 12. The CDR3 consists of 14 residues. CDR3 coding DNA: TGCAGCGCCTCAACCGGGACAGGGTTCCACGAGCAGTACTTC. Translating it yields CSASTGTGFHEQYF.

This chain connects TRBV19 to TRBJ2-5, with 10 positions matching TRBD1. CDR1 and CDR2 from the germline V gene are LNHDA and SQIVND (reference sequence). This CDR3 has 16 amino acids. With 5 bases clipped from V and 1 base from J, the junction kept 7 bases outside the gene matches. DNA for the CDR3: TGTGCCAGTAGTCGGAGAGACAGGGGGCTCCAAGAGACCCAGTACTTC. Residues: CASSRRDRGLQETQYF.

The rearrangement joins TRBV10-2 to TRBJ2-5, with 16 positions matching TRBD2. Germline CDR1 is WSHSY and CDR2 is SAAADI. CDR3 length: 15 residues. The ends lost 6 bases at V and 4 bases at J; junction bases unmatched: 2. The CDR3 is CASRGLAGGSETQYF. CDR3 sequence (DNA): TGCGCCAGCAGGGGACTAGCGGGAGGGTCAGAGACCCAGTACTTC.